The present TCR beta chain was sequenced within a study of blood T cell repertoires in COVID-19. Study context: Spain, Italy and the United States supplied samples that represented acute and convalescent COVID-19.

The data were produced by immunoSEQ multiplex PCR, yet TCRdb's version contains in-frame clones alone and is incomplete. There are more than 200,000 clones in the sample; roughly nine tenths occur only once, and approximately 11% lies in the top ten. The CDR3 consists of 15 residues. Germline CDR1 reads SGHNT; CDR2 reads YYREEE (reference sequence). Losses at the gene ends were 4 bases for V and 6 bases for J; bases not matched to a gene: 7. All enrollees were about 18 to 100 years old and from 24 US areas. This TCR derives from a man aged 25 to 40 who had recovered from COVID-19. What was sequenced was PBMCs or T cells enriched from blood (not recorded which). V usage is TRBV5-4 and J usage is TRBJ1-2, with 12 bases lining up with TRBD1. The CDR3 region is CASSRPGQGADGYTF. CDR3 in DNA: TGTGCCAGCAGCCGACCGGGACAGGGGGCTGATGGCTACACCTTC.